These 26 T cell receptor beta chains originate from one sample sequenced in a study of blood T cell repertoires in COVID-19 (dated by TCRdb to about 2020). Library construction relied on the immunoSEQ multiplex PCR assay. Drawn from immuneACCESS, this table holds only the in-frame rearrangements with V and J called that TCRdb kept. Clones are partly lost; checked studies trace under half to an unresolved V gene and leave the rest unexplained. The sample table contains 150,000 or so clones; only one count was recorded for around 93% of them. Clones ranked in the top ten supply approximately 4.6% of the sample. Material: peripheral blood. These receptor sequences come from a woman between 45 and 60 years old with acute or convalescent COVID-19.

The chain joins TRBV7-9 to TRBJ2-7; no definite D call. The CDR3 contains 14 residues. The germline V gene encodes CDR1 SEHNR and CDR2 FQNEAQ (reference sequence). Trimming took 1 base from V and 3 from J, leaving 10 bases between them. The DNA for the CDR3 is TGTGCCAGCAGCTTAGAGTTATCGGTCTACGAGCAGTACTTC. Its translation is CASSLELSVYEQYF.

This chain uses TRBV28 with TRBJ2-2, with a weak D call TRBD1 (5 bases). V shed 7 bases and J shed 0 bases, with 9 bases lying between them. Germline CDR1 reads MDHEN; CDR2 reads SYDVKM. This CDR3 contains 14 residues. DNA for the CDR3: TGTGCCAGCATCGCAGGGTCGAACACCGGGGAGCTGTTTTTT. Its translation is CASIAGSNTGELFF.

This chain connects TRBV28 to TRBJ2-2; unclear D gene. This CDR3 region has 12 residues. Trimming left V 6 bases short and J 4 bases short, with 6 bases between. Germline-derived CDR1 and CDR2 are MDHEN and SYDVKM. The CDR3 is CASSPFTGELFF. The CDR3 DNA sequence: TGTGCCAGCAGCCCTTTCACCGGGGAGCTGTTTTTT.

This chain uses TRBV5-8 with TRBJ2-1; 12 bases align to TRBD1. The germline V gene encodes CDR1 SGHTS and CDR2 YDEGEE. There are 15 residues in the CDR3. V lost 3 bases to trimming and J lost 8 bases; unmatched junction nucleotides: 6. CDR3 in amino acids: CASSWGGQGAYEQFF. Here the CDR3 DNA reads TGTGCCAGCAGCTGGGGGGGACAGGGGGCGTATGAGCAGTTCTTC.

This sequence joins TRBV5-1 and TRBJ2-2; 11 bases map to TRBD2. Germline CDR1 reads SGHRS; CDR2 reads YFSETQ. V lost 6 bases and J lost 1; bases outside the gene matches: 2. The CDR3 length is 15 residues. Here the CDR3 DNA reads TGCGCCAGCAAGGGACTAGCGGAGAACACCGGGGAGCTGTTTTTT. Its translation: CASKGLAENTGELFF.

This rearrangement joins TRBV14 to TRBJ2-1; TRBD2 agrees at 14 bases. The J segment lost 3 bases and the V segment lost 4 bases, leaving 11 bases of the junction unmatched. CDR1 is SGHDN and CDR2 is FVKESK in the germline V gene. The CDR3 contains 19 residues. Here the CDR3 DNA reads TGTGCCAGCAGCCTACCCGGGACTAGCGGGAGAGTTCTCTACAATGAGCAGTTCTTC. It codes for CASSLPGTSGRVLYNEQFF.

The gene calls are TRBV10-2 and TRBJ1-1; 7 bases line up with TRBD1. This CDR3 spans 14 amino acids. V gave up 5 bases and J gave up 2 bases; unmatched junction bases: 5. Per germline, CDR1 WSHSY and CDR2 SAAADI. The CDR3 loop reads CASSPRDSNTEAFF. CDR3 coding DNA: TGCGCCAGCAGTCCAAGGGACAGTAACACTGAAGCTTTCTTT.

Concerning this clone: The sample holds other DNA sequences that translate to the same CDR3. The V and J genes are TRBV12-3 or TRBV12-4 and TRBJ2-7; D gene ambiguous. The V end lost 6 bases, the J end lost 3 bases, and 6 bases lay between the germline ends. CDR3 length: 11 residues. The CDR3 spells CASSPSYEQYF. The CDR3 nucleotides are TGTGCCAGCAGCCCCAGCTACGAGCAGTACTTC.

J is TRBJ1-6 and V is TRBV2, with TRBD1 identical over 8 bases. The CDR3 consists of 13 residues. Germline CDR1 SNHLY, CDR2 FYNNEI. Trimming at V came to 10 bases and at J to 5 bases, leaving 4 bases not matched to a gene. Here the CDR3 reads CAIQTGDNSPLHF. The CDR3 bases are TGTGCCATCCAGACAGGGGATAATTCACCCCTCCACTTT.

This chain links TRBV4-3 with TRBJ2-7; unclear D gene. The germline CDR1 and CDR2 sequences are LGHNA and YSLEER. Deletions cut 1 base from V and 0 bases from J, with 10 bases between. This CDR3 region has 15 residues. CDR3 sequence: CASSQGLEPSYEQYF. CDR3 in DNA: TGCGCCAGCAGCCAAGGACTCGAACCCTCCTACGAGCAGTACTTC.

V is TRBV28 and J is TRBJ1-2; D unclear. The CDR3 runs to 14 residues. V was shortened by 5 bases and J by 5 bases, with 15 bases between the two germline ends. CDR1 is MDHEN and CDR2 is SYDVKM in the germline V gene. The CDR3 reads CASSTLPLNYGYTF. The CDR3 DNA follows: TGTGCCAGCAGTACTCTCCCCCTGAATTATGGCTACACCTTC.

The chain links TRBV18 to TRBJ1-2; D call uncertain. Germline V gene sequence: CDR1 KGHSH, CDR2 LQKENI. This CDR3 is built from 13 residues. Between the trimmed V and J ends, which lost 4 bases and 4 bases, there was a span of 10 bases. CDR3: CASSREEFYGYTF. In nucleotides, the CDR3 is TGTGCCAGCTCACGTGAAGAGTTCTATGGCTACACCTTC.

This clone was detected a few times. The V and J genes are TRBV10-2 and TRBJ1-2; weak D call: TRBD1 (5 bases). CDR1 and CDR2 from the germline V gene are WSHSY and SAAADI. The CDR3 loop spans 14 amino acids. Trimming took off 0 bases at V and 8 bases at J, with 13 bases between the two ends. CDR3 loop: CASSESGGIWGYTF. CDR3 bases: TGCGCCAGCAGTGAGTCCGGGGGAATATGGGGCTACACCTTC.

This sequence joins TRBV30 and TRBJ1-1, with D possibly matching TRBD1 (5 bases). V dropped 8 bases and J dropped 4 bases, with 17 bases sitting between them. CDR1 is GTSNPN and CDR2 is SVGIG in the germline V gene (reference sequence). CDR3 length: 13 residues. CDR3 sequence: CARRGMGSTEAFF. CDR3 coding DNA: TGTGCCCGACGGGGGATGGGTAGCACTGAAGCTTTCTTT.

The genes are TRBV5-4 and TRBJ2-7, with 9 bases lining up with TRBD2. The germline CDR1 and CDR2 sequences are SGHNT and YYREEE (reference sequence). Trimming took 4 bases from V and 5 from J; bases not matched to a gene: 10. The CDR3 is 15 residues long. The CDR3 nucleotides are TGTGCCAGCAGCCTCCCAGCGGGAGGATCGAACGAGCAGTACTTC. This gives the protein CASSLPAGGSNEQYF.

V is TRBV10-2 and J is TRBJ1-5; the D gene is possibly TRBD1 (5 bases). The CDR3 runs to 13 residues. From germline, CDR1 is WSHSY and CDR2 SAAADI. The V end lost 4 bases, the J end lost 6 bases, and 10 bases lay between the germline ends. CDR3 loop: CASSAQGLQPQHF. The CDR3 DNA reads TGCGCCAGCAGTGCGCAGGGTCTTCAGCCCCAGCATTTT.

This chain uses TRBV6-5 with TRBJ2-2; possibly TRBD1 for D (7 bases). The CDR3 is 15 residues long. The V end lost 2 bases, the J end lost 7 bases, and 14 bases lay between the germline ends. Germline CDR1 and CDR2: MNHEY and SVGAGI. CDR3 in DNA: TGTGCCAGCAGTTACGGAGGCAGGGGGGACGGGGAGCTGTTTTTT. Protein: CASSYGGRGDGELFF.

V usage is TRBV10-3 and J usage is TRBJ2-7; D unresolved. The CDR3 runs to 12 residues. Germline CDR1 and CDR2: ENHRY and SYGVKD. With 5 bases removed from V and 2 bases from J, the gap between germline ends came to 7 bases. The CDR3 coding sequence is TGTGCCATCAGTTTACACCCCTACGAGCAGTACTTC. It encodes CAISLHPYEQYF.

This chain connects TRBV6-5 to TRBJ1-1; no clear D. The CDR3 spans 11 residues. CDR1 and CDR2 from the germline V gene are MNHEY and SVGAGI. V was shortened by 7 bases and J by 10 bases, with 13 bases between the two germline ends. The CDR3 loop is CASTNKRGAFF. Written as DNA, the CDR3 is TGTGCCAGCACCAATAAGCGGGGAGCTTTCTTT.

This chain connects TRBV18 to TRBJ2-3, with TRBD2 matching over 7 bases. Losses at the gene ends were 0 bases for V and 2 bases for J; bases not matched to a gene: 8. Germline CDR1 reads KGHSH; CDR2 reads LQKENI. The CDR3 totals 17 residues. CDR3 amino acids: CASSPPGRGRDTDTQYF. The CDR3 DNA sequence: TGTGCCAGCTCACCACCGGGACGAGGGAGGGACACAGATACGCAGTATTTT.

CDR3 DNA: TGTGCCAGCAGTCTAACCGGGAGAAACATTCAGTACTTC. This translates into CASSLTGRNIQYF. This rearrangement joins TRBV28 to TRBJ2-4; TRBD2 might be the D (6 bases). The CDR3 sequence is 13 residues long. V was cut by 5 bases and J by 6 bases, with 11 bases left in between. In germline, CDR1 is MDHEN, CDR2 SYDVKM.

This chain joins TRBV30 and TRBJ1-6, with D uncertain. Trimming pared 0 bases from V and 7 bases from J, leaving 10 bases between. The germline gives CDR1 GTSNPN, CDR2 SVGIG (reference sequence). There are 14 residues in the CDR3. The CDR3 protein is CAWSVWERNSPLHF. The CDR3, as DNA: TGTGCCTGGAGTGTATGGGAGAGGAATTCACCCCTCCACTTT. Looking up the rest from reference TRBV30 and TRBJ1-6 gives the full variable domain: SQTIHQWPATLVQPVGSPLSLECTVEGTSNPNLYWYRQAAGRGLQLLFYSVGIGQISSEVPQNLSASRPQDRQFILSSKKLLLSDSGFYLCAWSVWERNSPLHFGNGTRLTVT.

For the CDR3, the DNA is TGTGCCACCAGTGATTCACAGGGTTCGAGTGACGAGCAGTACTTC. Protein sequence: CATSDSQGSSDEQYF. The chain combines TRBV24-1 with TRBJ2-7; tentative D call: TRBD1 (6 bases). The germline V gene has CDR1 KGHDR and CDR2 SFDVKD. The CDR3 sequence is 15 residues long. Trimming took off 2 bases at V and 5 bases at J, with 15 bases between the two ends.

This chain connects TRBV7-6 to TRBJ2-7; TRBD2 is a possible D gene (6 bases). The CDR3 extends over 14 amino acids. V was pared by 5 bases and J by 3 bases, with 14 bases between. Germline V lookup: CDR1 SGHVS, CDR2 FNYEAQ. The CDR3 bases are TGTGCCAGCAGCCCTGAGGAGGGGAGCTACGAGCAGTACTTC. This codes for CASSPEEGSYEQYF.

J is TRBJ1-1 and V is TRBV10-2; D remains unclear. Germline V CDR1 and CDR2: WSHSY, SAAADI. With 5 bases removed from V and 5 bases from J, the gap between germline ends came to 12 bases. The CDR3 has 13 residues. The chain's CDR3 is CASSLGPGTEAFF. In DNA form, the CDR3 reads TGCGCCAGCAGTTTGGGCCCGGGAACTGAAGCTTTCTTT.

The chain combines TRBV2 with TRBJ1-6; 9 bases fit TRBD1. The CDR3 covers 16 residues. Germline CDR1 and CDR2: SNHLY and FYNNEI. Trimming at V came to 2 bases and at J to 6 bases, leaving 5 bases not matched to a gene. The CDR3 sequence is CASSETGTGINSPLHF. The CDR3 DNA is TGTGCCAGCAGTGAAACCGGGACAGGGATTAATTCACCCCTCCACTTT.